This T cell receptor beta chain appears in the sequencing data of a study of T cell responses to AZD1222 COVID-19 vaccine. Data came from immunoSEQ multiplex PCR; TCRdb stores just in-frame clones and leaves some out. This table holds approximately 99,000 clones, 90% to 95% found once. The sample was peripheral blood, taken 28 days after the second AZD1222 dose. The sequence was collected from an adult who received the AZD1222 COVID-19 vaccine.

CDR3 sequence: CASSLATGAYEQYF. CDR3 nucleotide sequence: TGTGCCAGCAGCTTAGCTACAGGGGCCTACGAGCAGTACTTC. The V gene is TRBV11-2, the J gene TRBJ2-7; 7 positions agree with TRBD1. The J segment lost 2 bases and the V segment lost 1 base, leaving 2 bases of the junction unmatched. The CDR3 has 14 amino acids. Germline assignment: CDR1 SGHAT and CDR2 FQNNGV.